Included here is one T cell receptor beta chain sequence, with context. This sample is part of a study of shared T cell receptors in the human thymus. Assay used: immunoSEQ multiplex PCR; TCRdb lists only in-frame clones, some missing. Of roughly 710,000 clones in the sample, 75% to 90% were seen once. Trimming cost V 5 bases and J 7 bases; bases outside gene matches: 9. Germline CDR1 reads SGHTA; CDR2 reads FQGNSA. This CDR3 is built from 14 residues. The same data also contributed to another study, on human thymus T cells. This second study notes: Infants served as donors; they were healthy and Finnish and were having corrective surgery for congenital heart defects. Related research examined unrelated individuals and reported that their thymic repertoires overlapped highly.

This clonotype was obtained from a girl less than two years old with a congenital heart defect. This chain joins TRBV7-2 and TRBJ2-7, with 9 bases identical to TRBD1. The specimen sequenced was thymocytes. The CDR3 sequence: CASSERDRVGEQYF. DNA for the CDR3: TGTGCCAGCAGCGAGAGGGACAGGGTCGGGGAGCAGTACTTC.